Described below is a single TCR beta chain sequence and its context. The data belong to a study of blood T cell repertoires in COVID-19. Study-wide context: COVID-19 samples collected from the United States, Italy and Spain covered acute and convalescent phases.

Sequencing was performed with immunoSEQ multiplex PCR; in TCRdb, only in-frame clones are kept and a portion is missing. The sample has roughly 88,000 clones, 72% seen once. The CDR3 runs 15 residues. The germline V gene has CDR1 GTSNPN and CDR2 SVGIG (reference sequence). The V segment lost 3 bases and the J segment 4 bases; nucleotides outside the gene matches: 5. The source is a woman in her sixties or seventies in a cohort sampled during active or convalescent COVID-19. What was sequenced was peripheral blood. The V gene is TRBV30, the J gene TRBJ2-1; 11 positions agree with TRBD2. The DNA for the CDR3 is TGTGCCTGGAGAGCCGGGACTAGCGGTTACAATGAGCAGTTCTTC. Its protein is CAWRAGTSGYNEQFF.